The present entry profiles one T cell receptor (beta chain) with its context. The data were obtained in a study of blood T cell repertoires in COVID-19. Across the whole study: Sites across the United States, Italy and Spain contributed samples from acute and convalescent COVID-19.

Study processing details: Estimated nucleated cell counts came from reference gene primer amplification. The method was immunoSEQ multiplex PCR; TCRdb's version includes in-frame clones alone and lacks a portion of them. The V and J calls and clone size were taken over from that table, and D and trimming were inferred from the DNA. The sample records roughly 150,000 clones, around 87% being singletons. The TCR sequence derives from a human donor in a cohort sampled during active COVID-19. What was sequenced was peripheral blood.

The CDR3 DNA reads TGTGCCAGCAGTGCCCTAGCGGGGCAATGGGATACGCAGTATTTT. Encoded protein: CASSALAGQWDTQYF. V usage is TRBV6-4 and J usage is TRBJ2-3; 9 nucleotides agree with TRBD2. This CDR3 has 15 residues. The germline V gene has CDR1 MRHNA and CDR2 SNTAGT. Unmatched junction bases numbered 8, after V lost 4 bases and J lost 6 bases.